The present TCR beta chain was sequenced within a study of CD8+CD57+ T cells in acquired aplastic anemia. The CDR3 has 14 amino acids. CDR1 and CDR2 (germline): SGHNT, YYREEE (reference sequence). Deletions cut 4 bases from V and 4 bases from J, with 11 bases between. For CDR3 and TCR beta VDJ profiling, genomic DNA was the template used. TCRdb re-called the reads through MiXCR, storing one row per CDR3 protein. Among around 140,000 distinct CDR3 sequences listed, less than 45% were seen once. This clonotype has only a few counts. Sequenced: sorted CD4+, CD8+, or CD8+CD57+ T cells (not recorded which) from PBMCs. This sequence was found in a human donor in good health, serving as a control. V usage is TRBV5-4 and J usage is TRBJ1-4; D possibly corresponds to TRBD1 (5 bases). CDR3 residues: CASSNRDGNEKLFF. Written as DNA, the CDR3 is TGTGCCAGCAGCAACCGGGACGGTAATGAAAAACTGTTTTTT.